The 23 T cell receptor beta chains reported below all come from one sample, sequenced in a study of vaccination effects on CD4 cells after COVID-19. These TCRs are of unknown antigen specificity. After expansion with viral peptide pools in the ViraFEST assay, antigen-specific CD4+ T cells were sequenced. With roughly 10 days of culture completed, CD4+ T cells were isolated. The person was diagnosed with PCR-confirmed SARS-CoV-2 infection between March and December 2020. Only in-frame clones appear in the TCRdb table, and some are missing; sequencing was by immunoSEQ multiplex PCR. This table has roughly 26,000 clones, about 84% appearing once. Source: CD4+ T cells from PBMCs cultured with HCoV-NL63 spike peptides, taken before COVID-19 vaccination. The receptors were gathered from a human donor who had a prior SARS-CoV-2 infection.

The DNA for the CDR3 is TGTGCCAGCAGCGGGGCCCGGGGGTTTGCAGGGGAGACCCAGTACTTC. It specifies CASSGARGFAGETQYF. The chain is built from TRBV5-4 and TRBJ2-5; D perhaps matches TRBD2 (6 bases). V gave up 4 bases and J gave up 5 bases, with 21 bases separating them. Germline V gene sequence: CDR1 SGHNT, CDR2 YYREEE (reference sequence). The length of the CDR3 is 16 residues.

The chain has TRBV18 and TRBJ1-1, with D uncertain. From germline, CDR1 is KGHSH and CDR2 LQKENI. The CDR3 spans 13 residues. V lost 5 bases and J lost 5, with 12 bases in between. CDR3 sequence (DNA): TGTGCCAGCTCAGAGACTGTTGGGACTGAAGCTTTCTTT. Its protein is CASSETVGTEAFF.

This clone was recorded a few times. CDR3 loop: CAWGQGTVREPLHF. The DNA for the CDR3 is TGTGCCTGGGGACAGGGGACCGTGCGGGAACCCCTCCACTTT. The chain recombines TRBV30 with TRBJ1-6; 9 bases match TRBD1. Per germline, CDR1 GTSNPN and CDR2 SVGIG (reference sequence). CDR3 size: 14 residues. The V gene end was trimmed by 5 bases and the J gene end by 12 bases; junction bases not matched to a gene: 11.

The chain employs TRBV29-1 and TRBJ2-7; D is unresolved. Germline loops: CDR1 SQVTM, CDR2 ANQGSEA. This CDR3 is built from 13 residues. V was shortened by 4 bases and J by 7 bases, with 17 bases between the two germline ends. The CDR3 sequence is CSVGFAENTEQYF. CDR3 in DNA: TGCAGCGTTGGGTTTGCGGAAAACACGGAGCAGTACTTC.

V usage is TRBV4-3 and J usage is TRBJ1-1, with D maybe TRBD1 (5 bases). Looked up from germline, CDR1 is LGHNA and CDR2 is YSLEER. The germline V and J ends were trimmed by 1 base and 5 bases, with 14 bases remaining between them. The CDR3 covers 15 residues. CDR3: CASSQVSGSGTEAFF. Here the CDR3 DNA reads TGCGCCAGCAGCCAAGTATCAGGGTCGGGGACTGAAGCTTTCTTT.

This chain connects TRBV5-4 to TRBJ1-6; D is possibly TRBD1 (6 bases). V lost 4 bases and J 0 bases, leaving 14 bases between the germline ends. CDR1 and CDR2 (germline): SGHNT, YYREEE (reference sequence). This CDR3 is built from 17 residues. As DNA, the CDR3 is TGTGCCAGCAGCGCTAGGGGGGGGAGCTCCTATAATTCACCCCTCCACTTT. Amino acids: CASSARGGSSYNSPLHF.

The rearrangement uses TRBV5-1 and TRBJ2-5; D is perhaps TRBD1 (6 bases). Per the germline V gene, CDR1 is SGHRS and CDR2 is YFSETQ. The CDR3 runs 13 residues. Trimming pared 2 bases from V and 5 bases from J, leaving 10 bases between. This chain's CDR3 is CASSLGGSETQYF. The CDR3 region has the DNA TGCGCCAGCAGCTTAGGGGGTAGCGAGACCCAGTACTTC.

The chain is built from TRBV7-2 and TRBJ2-2; D not resolved. V dropped 5 bases and J dropped 1 base, with 17 bases sitting between them. The CDR3 extends over 17 amino acids. Per the germline V gene, CDR1 is SGHTA and CDR2 is FQGNSA. CDR3 protein: CASSPPAPAQNTGELFF. For the CDR3, the DNA is TGTGCCAGCAGCCCACCGGCGCCAGCGCAGAACACCGGGGAGCTGTTTTTT.

The chain combines TRBV5-1 with TRBJ2-1; 9 nucleotides align to TRBD2. This CDR3 has 12 amino acids. With V trimmed by 9 bases and J by 3 bases, 1 base remained unmatched. Germline V CDR1 and CDR2: SGHRS, YFSETQ. The CDR3 spells CATSGDYNEQFF. DNA for the CDR3: TGCGCCACTAGCGGGGACTACAATGAGCAGTTCTTC.

CDR3 loop: CASSRQQIYEQYF. DNA for the CDR3: TGTGCCAGCAGTCGACAACAAATCTACGAGCAGTACTTC. The rearrangement links TRBV12-3 or TRBV12-4 to TRBJ2-7; the D is unclear. CDR3 length: 13 amino acids. The ends were cut back, 5 bases at V and 3 bases at J, with 11 bases in the middle.

The genes are TRBV5-1 and TRBJ2-1; D remains unclear. This CDR3 spans 13 amino acids. Trimming stripped 2 bases from V and 3 bases from J, with 6 bases between. Germline-derived CDR1 and CDR2 are SGHRS and YFSETQ. The CDR3 protein is CASSLGSYNEQFF. The CDR3 nucleotides are TGCGCCAGCAGCTTAGGCAGCTACAATGAGCAGTTCTTC.

V gene TRBV6-6 combines with J gene TRBJ2-2; no firm D call. CDR1 is MNHNY, CDR2 SVGAGI, per germline (reference sequence). The CDR3 length is 14 residues. Trimming removed 5 bases at V and 6 bases at J, with 13 bases between. The CDR3 bases are TGTGCCAGCAGTCCCCGAAGTTTGGCCGGGGAGCTGTTTTTT. As protein: CASSPRSLAGELFF.

The J gene is TRBJ2-5, the V gene TRBV29-1, with D tentatively TRBD1 (6 bases). V lost 4 bases to trimming and J lost 5 bases, with 17 bases between them. This CDR3 is 14 amino acids long. CDR1 is SQVTM and CDR2 is ANQGSEA in the germline V gene. CDR3 loop: CSVGLGAVGETQYF. CDR3 nucleotides: TGCAGCGTTGGACTGGGGGCGGTAGGCGAGACCCAGTACTTC.

V is TRBV2 and J is TRBJ1-5, with D possibly TRBD1 on 5 matching bases. CDR1 and CDR2 (germline): SNHLY, FYNNEI. This CDR3 is built from 13 residues. Between the trimmed V and J ends, which lost 6 bases and 5 bases, there was a span of 11 bases. The chain's CDR3 is CASRGPLYQPQHF. The CDR3, as DNA: TGTGCCAGCAGGGGACCCCTTTATCAGCCCCAGCATTTT.

J is TRBJ1-3 and V is TRBV18, with 7 bases lining up with TRBD1. The CDR3 is 15 residues long. With 8 bases clipped from V and 4 bases from J, the junction kept 11 bases outside the gene matches. The V gene's germline CDR1 is KGHSH and CDR2 LQKENI. CDR3 coding DNA: TGTGCCAGCATACAGGGGTTCTGGACCGGAAACACCATATATTTT. Protein product: CASIQGFWTGNTIYF.

This chain links TRBV9 with TRBJ2-1; TRBD2 matches 8 bases. Germline loops: CDR1 SGDLS, CDR2 YYNGEE. Trimming at V came to 3 bases and at J to 6 bases, leaving 11 bases not matched to a gene. This CDR3 region has 16 residues. The CDR3, as DNA: TGTGCCAGCAGCGCCCCGGGGACTAGTTGGTCCAATGAGCAGTTCTTC. Translating it yields CASSAPGTSWSNEQFF.

The chain joins TRBV3-1 (or the pseudogene TRBV3-2) to TRBJ1-2; D might be TRBD1 (6 bases). This CDR3 is 15 amino acids long. The ends were cut back, 2 bases at V and 2 bases at J, with 12 bases in the middle. Germline assignment: CDR1 LGHDT and CDR2 YNNKEL (reference sequence). In DNA, the CDR3 is TGTGCCAGCAGCCAAATGGACAGCTTAAACTATGGCTACACCTTC. It is translated as CASSQMDSLNYGYTF.

The chain links TRBV15 to TRBJ2-5, with 7 bases lining up with TRBD2. There are 14 residues in the CDR3. CDR1 and CDR2 (germline): LNHNV, YYDKDF (reference sequence). V shed 5 bases, J shed 2 bases, and the junction held 5 bases outside the gene matches. The CDR3 nucleotides read TGTGCCACCAGCGGGGACTATACTCAAGAGACCCAGTACTTC. Translating it yields CATSGDYTQETQYF.

The rearrangement joins TRBV11-3 to TRBJ2-1, with D hard to call. The CDR3 contains 12 residues. V was cut by 0 bases and J by 5 bases, with 2 bases left in between. Germline CDR1 SGHNT, CDR2 YENEEA. CDR3 protein: CASSLEHNEQFF. The CDR3 coding sequence is TGTGCCAGCAGCTTAGAACACAATGAGCAGTTCTTC.

J is TRBJ1-1 and V is TRBV6-5; D gene ambiguous. V lost 6 bases, J lost 0 bases, and 11 bases lay in between. In germline, CDR1 is MNHEY, CDR2 SVGAGI. The CDR3 runs to 14 residues. The CDR3 here is CASRLTRMNTEAFF. The DNA for the CDR3 is TGTGCCAGCAGGCTGACTCGAATGAACACTGAAGCTTTCTTT.

The chain has TRBV25-1 and TRBJ2-3; D gene ambiguous. Germline loops: CDR1 MGHDK, CDR2 SYGVNS. V was pared by 1 base and J by 8 bases, with 7 bases between. This CDR3 comprises 12 residues. CDR3 residues: CASSESYTTQYF. The CDR3 coding sequence is TGTGCCAGCAGTGAATCTTACACTACGCAGTATTTT.

The chain has TRBV6-5 and TRBJ2-3; no definite D call. This CDR3 has 15 amino acids. V was shortened by 5 bases and J by 1 base, with 13 bases between the two germline ends. Germline V gene sequence: CDR1 MNHEY, CDR2 SVGAGI. The CDR3 DNA reads as TGTGCCAGCAGTACCTACACCGGACGCACAGATACGCAGTATTTT. Encoded protein: CASSTYTGRTDTQYF.

This chain joins TRBV7-8 and TRBJ2-1; 8 bases line up with TRBD2. J lost 4 bases, V lost 5 bases, and 7 bases had no gene match. The CDR3 sequence is 15 residues long. Germline V gene lookup returns CDR1 SGHVS and CDR2 FQNEAQ. This CDR3 is CASSLTSGPYNEQFF. CDR3 bases: TGTGCCAGCAGCCTTACTAGCGGCCCATACAATGAGCAGTTCTTC. The full variable domain, completed using reference TRBV7-8 and TRBJ2-1, is GAGVSQSPRYKVAKRGQDVALRCDPISGHVSLFWYQQALGQGPEFLTYFQNEAQLDKSGLPSDRFFAERPEGSVSTLKIQRTQQEDSAVYLCASSLTSGPYNEQFFGPGTRLTVL.